Sequencing of this T cell receptor (beta chain) was carried out in a study of cytomegalovirus exposure and HLA in healthy donors. The study ran its PCR with 60 Vbeta and 13 Jbeta primers. The method was immunoSEQ multiplex PCR; TCRdb's version includes in-frame clones alone and lacks a portion of them. The table shows just over 150,000 clones, with around three quarters occurring only once. Material for sequencing was PBMCs. The receptor's source is a woman aged 40 to 50 in good health and CMV-seronegative.

The chain's CDR3 is CASSYGASGEETQYF. CDR3 nucleotides: TGTGCCAGCAGTTACGGGGCTAGCGGGGAAGAGACCCAGTACTTC. The rearrangement links TRBV6-6 to TRBJ2-5, with 9 bases aligning to TRBD2. The CDR3 runs to 15 residues. The J segment lost 3 bases and the V segment lost 2 bases, leaving 4 bases of the junction unmatched. Looked up from germline, CDR1 is MNHNY and CDR2 is SVGAGI (reference sequence).